This T cell receptor (beta chain) was retrieved from a study of CD8 T cells in ankylosing spondylitis. As to this clonotype: Its antigen is unknown.

The germline CDR1 and CDR2 sequences are MGHRA and YSYEKL. The length of the CDR3 is 14 residues. The ends were cut back, 1 base at V and 1 base at J, with 5 bases in the middle. Quantitative 5'-RACE with molecular barcodes was used to make the TCR beta libraries. TCRdb fed the 5' RACE reads into MiXCR, producing one record per CDR3 protein. The repertoire has roughly 90,000 distinct CDR3 sequences, roughly 8.8% of them found once; the top ten carry approximately 29%. General study results and limits: Made up of about eight highly homologous variants, a TCR beta motif appeared characteristic of ankylosing spondylitis blood. In ankylosing spondylitis patients, matched synovial fluid reportedly showed significant enrichment of disease-linked clones. The disease-linked clones had a CD8+ phenotype and low blood frequencies.

The sequenced sample was blood, either unsorted or a sorted T cell fraction (not recorded which). The TCR sequence derives from a male donor with ankylosing spondylitis. The V and J genes are TRBV4-1 and TRBJ1-5; a weak D match, TRBD1 (5 bases). The CDR3 spells CASSQAGSNQPQHF. The CDR3 nucleotides read TGCGCCAGCAGCCAAGCAGGGAGCAATCAGCCCCAGCATTTT.